Shown below are 23 T cell receptor beta chains from a single sample sequenced in a study of blood T cells in healthy people across ages. Alongside a J-beta primer mix, a sample-barcoded 5' primer served in a second PCR lasting roughly 6 to 12 cycles. TCRdb recomputed calls from the 5' RACE reads with MiXCR, one row per CDR3 protein. The profile shows 1.5 million to 2 million distinct CDR3 sequences, about 39% of them singletons. The sequenced sample was blood. These receptors were collected from a human donor in good health.

J is TRBJ2-4 and V is TRBV4-3; unclear D gene. The J call is doubtful: the DNA matches TRBJ2-5 better. Germline CDR1 and CDR2: LGHNA and YSLEER. The CDR3 is 14 residues long. The CDR3 nucleotides are TGCGCCAGCAGCCCCAAGGACGGTCAAGAGACCCAGTACTTC. This gives the protein CASSPKDGQETQYF.

In its sample, this clonotype was seen a few times. V gene TRBV15 combines with J gene TRBJ1-1, with D unclear. Per the germline V gene, CDR1 is LNHNV and CDR2 is YYDKDF (reference sequence). V gave up 0 bases and J gave up 8 bases, with 10 bases separating them. The CDR3 extends over 13 amino acids. As DNA, the CDR3 is TGTGCCACCAGCAGAGATCGTCCCACGGAAGCTTTCTTT. This encodes CATSRDRPTEAFF.

The chain uses TRBV12-3 or TRBV12-4 and TRBJ2-3; D is perhaps TRBD1 or TRBD2 (5 bases each). The CDR3 is made up of 12 amino acids. The V end lost 6 bases, the J end lost 9 bases, and 13 bases lay between the germline ends. The CDR3 nucleotides are TGTGCCAGCAGAAGGGACGGATGGACGCAGTATTTT. Protein product: CASRRDGWTQYF.

The chain links TRBV6-2 or TRBV6-3 to TRBJ2-1, with no clear D. V was shortened by 2 bases and J by 7 bases, with 9 bases between the two germline ends. The CDR3 loop spans 13 amino acids. CDR1 is MNHEY and CDR2 is SVGEGT in the germline V gene. The CDR3 nucleotides are TGTGCCAGCAGTTACCGTCGGGCTAATGAGCAGTTCTTC. This sequence encodes CASSYRRANEQFF.

This chain uses TRBV6-2 or TRBV6-3 with TRBJ1-5; D not resolved. Germline lookup yields CDR1 MNHEY and CDR2 SVGEGT. This CDR3 contains 13 residues. V shed 0 bases and J shed 7 bases, with 7 bases lying between them. The CDR3 nucleotides read TGTGCCAGCAGTTACTCGAAAGGGCAGCCCCAGCATTTT. Its protein is CASSYSKGQPQHF.

This chain uses TRBV5-1 with TRBJ1-2, with TRBD1 matching over 8 bases. CDR1 is SGHRS, CDR2 YFSETQ, per germline. The CDR3 loop spans 15 amino acids. The V and J ends lost 2 bases and 2 bases, in that order; junction bases with no gene match: 5. CDR3 DNA: TGCGCCAGCAGCTTCGGAGCAGGGGGCAACTATGGCTACACCTTC. Its protein is CASSFGAGGNYGYTF.

The chain has TRBV7-2 and TRBJ2-7; D is undetermined. Germline CDR1 reads SGHTA; CDR2 reads FQGNSA. V lost 3 bases and J 3 bases, leaving 9 bases between the germline ends. The length of the CDR3 is 13 residues. CDR3 residues: CASSFEVGYEQYF. In nucleotides, the CDR3 is TGTGCCAGCAGCTTCGAAGTCGGCTACGAGCAGTACTTC.

The CDR3 DNA follows: TGTGCCAGCACCGCAATGACTAGTTCCACAGATACGCAGTATTTT. This sequence encodes CASTAMTSSTDTQYF. The V gene is TRBV2, the J gene TRBJ2-3, with D possibly TRBD2 on 6 matching bases. CDR1 is SNHLY, CDR2 FYNNEI, per germline. The CDR3 loop spans 15 amino acids. Trimming took off 7 bases at V and 2 bases at J, with 16 bases between the two ends.

J is TRBJ1-2 and V is TRBV7-2; the D gene is possibly TRBD1 (5 bases). Trimming left V 7 bases short and J 5 bases short, with 11 bases between. CDR1 and CDR2 from the germline V gene are SGHTA and FQGNSA. The CDR3 runs 12 residues. The CDR3 spells CASTEGRYGYTF. DNA for the CDR3: TGTGCCAGCACCGAGGGGAGGTATGGCTACACCTTC.

V usage is TRBV20-1 and J usage is TRBJ2-7; D may be TRBD2 (6 bases). The germline V gene encodes CDR1 DFQATT and CDR2 SNEGSKA (reference sequence). This CDR3 comprises 14 residues. V was trimmed by 3 bases and J by 2 bases, leaving 14 bases between them. The CDR3 DNA sequence: TGCAGTGCTAGCTGGGCGGGGAGGACCTACGAGCAGTACTTC. Translating it yields CSASWAGRTYEQYF.

This clonotype was detected a few times. This chain connects TRBV29-1 to TRBJ2-1; 7 nucleotides match TRBD2. CDR1 is SQVTM and CDR2 is ANQGSEA in the germline V gene. This CDR3 has 14 amino acids. Losses at the gene ends were 3 bases for V and 7 bases for J; bases not matched to a gene: 9. The DNA for the CDR3 is TGCAGCGTTGAGGGGGGGTTCGAAGTGAATGAGCAGTTCTTC. Translated, it gives CSVEGGFEVNEQFF.

This clonotype turned up a few times. This chain uses TRBV30 with TRBJ1-2, with a tentative D call TRBD1 (5 bases). V lost 1 base to trimming and J lost 13 bases, with 13 bases between them. Germline V CDR1 and CDR2: GTSNPN, SVGIG (reference sequence). There are 11 residues in the CDR3. The CDR3 protein is CAWSAGQVFTF. Written as DNA, the CDR3 is TGTGCCTGGAGTGCCGGACAAGTATTCACCTTC. The whole variable domain, filled in from reference TRBV30 and TRBJ1-2, reads SQTIHQWPATLVQPVGSPLSLECTVEGTSNPNLYWYRQAAGRGLQLLFYSVGIGQISSEVPQNLSASRPQDRQFILSSKKLLLSDSGFYLCAWSAGQVFTFGSGTRLTVV.

The CDR3 nucleotides are TGCAGTGCTGAGAAGCCTGGGGGAGGACCCCAGCATTTT. Protein product: CSAEKPGGGPQHF. The genes are TRBV20-1 and TRBJ1-5, with D maybe TRBD1 (5 bases). CDR1 is DFQATT, CDR2 SNEGSKA, per germline (reference sequence). The V and J ends lost 5 bases and 10 bases respectively, with 18 bases between them. This CDR3 has 13 residues.

The chain links TRBV12-3 or TRBV12-4 to TRBJ2-1, with D perhaps matching TRBD2 (5 bases). Between the trimmed V and J ends, which lost 7 bases and 5 bases, there was a span of 15 bases. This CDR3 is built from 14 residues. DNA of the CDR3: TGTGCCAGCACCCGGACTCCAATCAACAATGAGCAGTTCTTC. Protein product: CASTRTPINNEQFF.

The chain has TRBV20-1 and TRBJ2-7; no firm D call. V was cut by 6 bases and J by 1 base, with 10 bases left in between. This CDR3 has 12 amino acids. Germline V CDR1 and CDR2: DFQATT, SNEGSKA (reference sequence). Written as DNA, the CDR3 is TGCAGTGCCGATATTCAGTCCTACGAGCAGTACTTC. It encodes CSADIQSYEQYF.

The chain recombines TRBV6-6 with TRBJ1-5; no clear D gene. V was trimmed by 7 bases and J by 7 bases, leaving 17 bases between them. This CDR3 comprises 14 residues. In germline, CDR1 is MNHNY, CDR2 SVGAGI (reference sequence). CDR3 in amino acids: CASKKREGRQPQHF. In DNA form, the CDR3 reads TGTGCCAGCAAGAAAAGGGAGGGAAGGCAGCCCCAGCATTTT.

This clonotype has only a few counts. This chain uses TRBV29-1 with TRBJ1-5; TRBD1 aligns across 7 bases. V gave up 4 bases and J gave up 6 bases; unmatched junction bases: 6. The CDR3 totals 13 residues. Germline loops: CDR1 SQVTM, CDR2 ANQGSEA. The CDR3 DNA sequence: TGCAGCGTTGGAGGGGGCGATGGTCAGCCCCAGCATTTT. This codes for CSVGGGDGQPQHF.

This clonotype was seen more than once but under ten times. V usage is TRBV25-1 and J usage is TRBJ2-1; 9 bases fit TRBD1. The CDR3 length is 15 residues. CDR1 and CDR2 (germline): MGHDK, SYGVNS. With 2 bases clipped from V and 9 bases from J, the junction kept 8 bases outside the gene matches. The CDR3 DNA follows: TGTGCCAGCAGTGAAACTGGACAGGGGTGGGGTGAGCAGTTCTTC. Translation: CASSETGQGWGEQFF.

This clonotype occurred a few times. J is TRBJ2-3 and V is TRBV2, with unresolved D. CDR3 length: 14 residues. CDR1 and CDR2 (germline): SNHLY, FYNNEI. V shed 7 bases and J shed 5 bases, with 16 bases lying between them. The CDR3 region is CASTRIRTEDTQYF. In DNA form, the CDR3 reads TGTGCCAGCACCCGGATCAGGACGGAAGATACGCAGTATTTT.

The chain uses TRBV6-2 or TRBV6-3 and TRBJ2-7; D could derive from TRBD1 or TRBD2 (5 bases each). This CDR3 has 16 residues. The germline V and J ends were trimmed by 6 bases and 0 bases, with 18 bases remaining between them. Germline-derived CDR1 and CDR2 are MNHEY and SVGEGT. The CDR3 DNA reads as TGTGCCAGCAGCGTCCCGATGGGACGAGGCTCCTACGAGCAGTACTTC. Translated, it gives CASSVPMGRGSYEQYF.

Comments on this clonotype: At one end, the junction sequence differs from germline, possibly due to a read error. The gene calls are TRBV7-2 and TRBJ2-5; 7 nucleotides match TRBD1. The CDR3 contains 13 residues. Per germline, CDR1 SGHTA and CDR2 FQGNSA. For the CDR3, the DNA is TGTGTCAGCAGCTTAGGGGGCTGGGCGGCCCAGTACTTC. Residues: CVSSLGGWAAQYF.

The chain links TRBV28 to TRBJ2-7; 7 bases agree with TRBD2. The CDR3 totals 16 residues. CDR1 MDHEN and CDR2 SYDVKM come from the germline V gene. J lost 4 bases, V lost 6 bases, and 15 bases had no gene match. The CDR3 here is CASSLVVPGGTYEQYF. The CDR3 region has the DNA TGTGCCAGCAGCCTAGTTGTTCCGGGAGGTACATACGAGCAGTACTTC.

This clonotype has more than one count but fewer than ten. V usage is TRBV9 and J usage is TRBJ1-2, with D unclear. V gave up 3 bases and J gave up 7 bases, with 16 bases separating them. Germline assignment: CDR1 SGDLS and CDR2 YYNGEE. This CDR3 has 14 amino acids. CDR3 sequence reads: CASSADLGVRGYTF. CDR3 sequence (DNA): TGTGCCAGCAGCGCAGACCTGGGAGTACGTGGCTACACCTTC.